This TCR beta chain is drawn from a study of blood T cell repertoires in COVID-19. Study details: There were acute and convalescent COVID-19 samples, and they came from the United States, Italy and Spain. In each case, the material was cDNA or gDNA derived from T cells, B-cell-depleted T cells, or PBMCs.

Original methodology: Reference gene primer amplification yielded estimated nucleated cell counts. Libraries were prepared by immunoSEQ multiplex PCR; TCRdb keeps only in-frame clonotypes and omits some of them. Clonal size and the V and J genes are those of that table, whereas D and trimming came from the DNA. The table lists 120,000 to 150,000 clones, more than 75% of them singletons. The CDR3 loop spans 13 amino acids. Trimming left V 6 bases short and J 4 bases short, with 9 bases between. This clone has only one observation. The gene calls are TRBV12-3 or TRBV12-4 and TRBJ1-4; D not resolved. This clonotype originated in a human donor in a cohort sampled during active COVID-19. The sequencing input was peripheral blood. Written as DNA, the CDR3 is TGTGCCAGCAGCCCCGGGAGTAATGAAAAACTGTTTTTT. This translates into CASSPGSNEKLFF.